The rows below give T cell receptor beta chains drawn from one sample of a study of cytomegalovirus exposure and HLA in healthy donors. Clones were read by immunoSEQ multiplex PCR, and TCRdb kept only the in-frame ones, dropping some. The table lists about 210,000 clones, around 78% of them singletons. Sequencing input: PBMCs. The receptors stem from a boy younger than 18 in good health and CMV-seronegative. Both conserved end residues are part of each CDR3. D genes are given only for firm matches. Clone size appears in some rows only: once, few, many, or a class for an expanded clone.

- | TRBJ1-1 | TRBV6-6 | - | CVSSSHMNTEAFF | TGTGTCAGCAGTTCCCACATGAACACTGAAGCTTTCTTT
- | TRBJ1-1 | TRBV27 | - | CASSKKEITEAFF | TGTGCCAGCAGTAAAAAAGAGATCACTGAAGCTTTCTTT
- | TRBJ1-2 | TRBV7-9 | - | CASSLAGARDGYTF | TGTGCCAGCAGCTTAGCGGGGGCGCGAGATGGCTACACCTTC
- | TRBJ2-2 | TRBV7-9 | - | CASSFSGGRAGELFF | TGTGCCAGCAGCTTTTCGGGGGGCAGGGCCGGGGAGCTGTTTTTT
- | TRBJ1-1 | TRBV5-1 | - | CASSLEGGGYTEAFF | TGCGCCAGCAGCTTGGAGGGGGGGGGCTACACTGAAGCTTTCTTT
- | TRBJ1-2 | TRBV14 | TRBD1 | CASSQRAEQGDGYTF | TGTGCCAGCAGTCAACGGGCCGAACAGGGGGATGGCTACACCTTC
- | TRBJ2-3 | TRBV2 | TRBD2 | CASSDGRGGTDTQYF | TGTGCCAGCAGTGACGGGCGGGGGGGCACAGATACGCAGTATTTT
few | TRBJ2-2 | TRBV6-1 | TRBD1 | CASPGQGAGELFF | TGTGCCAGCCCCGGACAGGGGGCCGGGGAGCTGTTTTTT
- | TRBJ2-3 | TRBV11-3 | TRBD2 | CASSPLAGGQFDTQYF | TGTGCCAGCAGCCCACTAGCGGGAGGACAGTTTGATACGCAGTATTTT
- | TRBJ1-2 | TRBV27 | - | CASSLGQSHYGYTF | TGTGCCAGCTCCCTTGGGCAGAGCCACTATGGCTACACCTTC
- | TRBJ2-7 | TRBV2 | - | CASANQGSYEQYF | TGTGCCAGCGCGAATCAAGGGAGCTACGAGCAGTACTTC
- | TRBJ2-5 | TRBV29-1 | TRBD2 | CSAGGEETQYF | TGCAGCGCTGGGGGGGAAGAGACCCAGTACTTC